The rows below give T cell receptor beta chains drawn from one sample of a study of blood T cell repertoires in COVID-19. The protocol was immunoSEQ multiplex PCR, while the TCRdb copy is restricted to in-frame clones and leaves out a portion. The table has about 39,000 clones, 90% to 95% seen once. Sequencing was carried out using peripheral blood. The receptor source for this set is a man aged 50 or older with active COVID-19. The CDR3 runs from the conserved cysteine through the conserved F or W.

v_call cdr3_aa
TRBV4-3 CASSQEPGRSTEAFF
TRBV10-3 CAISDRGTNTEAFF
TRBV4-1 CASSQRGLGPNEQFF
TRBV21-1 CASSKFWTTQETQYF
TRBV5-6 CASSQLAGGGTDTQYF
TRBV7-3 CASSLGGGAGYTGELFF
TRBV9 CASSVVGSGNEQFF
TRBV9 CASSPSGGSADTQYF
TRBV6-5 CATKTGTGVGYTF
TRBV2 CASSSQGQGETQYF
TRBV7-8 CASSSTSGTGNEQFF
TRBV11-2 CASSISAGGPNEQFF
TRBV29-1 CSGGQLMNTEAFF
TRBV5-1 CASSLVGRGETQYF
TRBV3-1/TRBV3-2 CASSRGREYTGELFF
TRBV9 CASSFTTGTEAFF
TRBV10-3 CAISESNQKGIEGYTF
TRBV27 CASSLLTSGRKEQFF
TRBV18 CASSTSGENTEAFF
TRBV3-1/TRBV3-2 CASSQGLAVQETQYF
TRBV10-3 CAISPGLATGELFF
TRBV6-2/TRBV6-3 CASSYVIDTQYF
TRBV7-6 CASSSYRGVGTEAFF
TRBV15 CATGGGNSYNEQFF
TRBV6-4 CASISRGQGTAQPQHF
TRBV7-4 CASSYLLAGGPDTQYF
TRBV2 CASSLGSGTDTQYF
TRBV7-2 CASSRRRGDNEQFF
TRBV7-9 CASSLSPGTEQYF
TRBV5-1 CASSASGTANSYEQYF
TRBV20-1 CSAGTEKPLHF
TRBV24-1 CATSLGGTDTQYF
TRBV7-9 CASSLRGPSGNTIYF
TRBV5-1 CASSLEVAGGIKGEQFF
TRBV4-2 CASSQVVSVSSYEQYF
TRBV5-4 CASSLGGGAQEFF
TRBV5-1 CASSLGQGAAEAFF
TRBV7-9 CASSRSGGNEQFF
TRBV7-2 CASSLQRVSYEQYF
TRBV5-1 CASSLNEGIGYTF
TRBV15 CATSNFTGGVPYEQYF
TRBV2 CASSEQGVGNQPQHF
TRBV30 CAWARVYGTEAFF
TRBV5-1 CASSLEKGRGTEAFF
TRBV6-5 CASVGGPRGYTF
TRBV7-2 CASSLVFGFRNTEAFF